This entry features one T cell receptor beta chain sequence. Antigen specificity is unknown. This entry is derived from a study of neoadjuvant nivolumab and ipilimumab in lung cancer. Study overall: The combination arm added day-1 ipilimumab 1 mg/kg to nivolumab 3 mg/kg on days 1, 15, 29. Findings and caveats of the study: Pretherapy blood TCR richness correlated positively with resected tumor richness. Pathologic regression was not significantly tied to TCR clonality. Compared with tumor-adjacent uninvolved lung, resected tumors showed greater richness and clonality.

Germline CDR1 reads SGHRS; CDR2 reads YFSETQ. V dropped 6 bases and J dropped 3; count of bases not matched to a gene: 11. This CDR3 comprises 15 residues. Clones were read by immunoSEQ multiplex PCR, and TCRdb kept only the in-frame ones, dropping some. The sample has tens of thousands of clones; roughly nine tenths are singletons. The source is an adult with non-small cell lung cancer. The sequencing here drew on peripheral blood, taken after neoadjuvant nivolumab, alone or with ipilimumab, at or shortly before surgery. The chain uses TRBV5-1 and TRBJ2-7, with 8 positions matching TRBD1. CDR3 sequence reads: CASTPGGRGLYEQYF. CDR3 coding DNA: TGCGCCAGCACCCCGGGTGGCAGGGGGCTCTACGAGCAGTACTTC.